This T cell receptor beta chain was sequenced during a study of blood T cell repertoires in COVID-19. TCRdb's table, derived via immunoSEQ multiplex PCR, lists solely in-frame clones and lacks some. The table lists approximately 150,000 clones, around four fifths of them singletons. The germline gives CDR1 SNHLY, CDR2 FYNNEI. There are 15 residues in the CDR3. The germline V and J ends were trimmed by 9 bases and 4 bases, with 19 bases remaining between them. Cohorts were assigned according to the clinical history that participants reported. This receptor was identified in a woman in her thirties or forties who had recovered from COVID-19. The sequencing input was PBMCs or T cells enriched from blood (not recorded which). This chain joins TRBV2 and TRBJ1-3, with D uncertain. The CDR3 region is CASSGIDLPGNTIYF. Written as DNA, the CDR3 is TGTGCCAGTTCAGGAATAGACCTACCCGGAAACACCATATATTTT.